The clone carrying this T cell receptor beta chain occurred a few times. This record belongs to a study of T cells after yellow fever vaccination. The germline CDR1 and CDR2 sequences are MNHEY and SVGEGT. This CDR3 is built from 13 residues. V dropped 7 bases and J dropped 4 bases, with 13 bases sitting between them. They built TCR cDNA with 5'RACE template switching, a step that put in a universal primer site and UMIs. TCRdb re-derived calls from the 5' RACE reads in MiXCR, one entry per CDR3 protein. The sample has 450,000 to 600,000 distinct CDR3 sequences; 13% are singletons. The chain couples TRBV6-2 or TRBV6-3 to TRBJ2-5, with D perhaps TRBD1 (6 bases). This specimen consisted of PBMCs, obtained on the day of the yellow fever booster vaccination. This TCR was recovered from a man aged 25-45 years who received the YFV17D yellow fever vaccine. CDR3 region: CASTPQGLETQYF. Written as DNA, the CDR3 is TGTGCCAGCACCCCTCAGGGGCTAGAGACCCAGTACTTC.